One and the same sample provided the 5 T cell receptor beta chains below, sequenced in a study of cytomegalovirus exposure and HLA in healthy donors. Vbeta (60) and Jbeta (13) primers were used in the PCR. Sequencing used immunoSEQ multiplex PCR; TCRdb keeps in-frame clones, though not all of them. The sample shows over 150,000 clones, around 80% of them seen only once. The sample was PBMCs. These receptors were collected from a boy aged 2-9 years in good health and CMV-seronegative.

V gene TRBV18 combines with J gene TRBJ1-1, with a possible D match to TRBD1 (5 bases). The CDR3 covers 17 residues. The germline V gene encodes CDR1 KGHSH and CDR2 LQKENI. V was pared by 3 bases and J by 4 bases, with 21 bases between. The CDR3 protein is CASSPPGVKGVTTEAFF. The CDR3 DNA reads as TGTGCCAGCTCACCGCCTGGAGTCAAAGGGGTAACCACTGAAGCTTTCTTT. Full variable domain (rest looked up from reference TRBV18 and TRBJ1-1): NAGVMQNPRHLVRRRGQEARLRCSPMKGHSHVYWYRQLPEEGLKFMVYLQKENIIDESGMPKERFSAEFPKEGPSILRIQQVVRGDSAAYFCASSPPGVKGVTTEAFFGQGTRLTVV.

The chain joins TRBV30 to TRBJ1-5; 10 nucleotides match TRBD1. The germline V gene has CDR1 GTSNPN and CDR2 SVGIG (reference sequence). Trimming cost V 5 bases and J 5 bases; bases outside gene matches: 6. The CDR3 length is 14 residues. CDR3 DNA: TGTGCCTGGTCGAAGGGACAGGGGCATCAGCCCCAGCATTTT. This gives the protein CAWSKGQGHQPQHF. The complete variable domain, with remaining parts taken from reference TRBV30 and TRBJ1-5, reads SQTIHQWPATLVQPVGSPLSLECTVEGTSNPNLYWYRQAAGRGLQLLFYSVGIGQISSEVPQNLSASRPQDRQFILSSKKLLLSDSGFYLCAWSKGQGHQPQHFGDGTRLSIL.

V gene TRBV6-6 combines with J gene TRBJ1-4; tentatively, D is TRBD1 (5 bases). This CDR3 contains 14 residues. V lost 6 bases to trimming and J lost 1 base, with 9 bases between them. Germline CDR1 MNHNY, CDR2 SVGAGI (reference sequence). The CDR3 loop reads CASSAQGTNEKLFF. The CDR3 DNA reads TGTGCCAGCAGCGCTCAGGGAACTAATGAAAAACTGTTTTTT.

This chain links TRBV6-1 with TRBJ1-2; D perhaps matches TRBD1 (5 bases). The ends were cut back, 1 base at V and 6 bases at J, with 18 bases in the middle. CDR3 length: 16 residues. Germline V gives CDR1 MNHNS, CDR2 SASEGT. The CDR3 sequence is CASSEVGAWTPDGYTF. The CDR3 DNA reads as TGTGCCAGCAGTGAAGTTGGGGCCTGGACACCTGATGGCTACACCTTC.

The chain employs TRBV7-9 and TRBJ1-1; 9 bases line up with TRBD1. Trimming at V came to 5 bases and at J to 5 bases, leaving 6 bases not matched to a gene. The CDR3 runs 14 residues. The germline CDR1 and CDR2 sequences are SEHNR and FQNEAQ (reference sequence). CDR3: CASSLGQGETEAFF. CDR3 sequence (DNA): TGTGCCAGCAGCCTGGGACAGGGCGAGACTGAAGCTTTCTTT.